What follows describes a single T cell receptor (beta chain). Its cognate antigen has yet to be identified. Base qualities are not at hand, and no much larger clone is one base apart. Trimming at the junction amounts to 3 bases on V and 9 bases on J, and the germline ends lie 8 bases apart. Via the germline V gene, CDR1 is SNHLY and CDR2 FYNNEI. From the cysteine through the phenylalanine, the CDR3 covers 11 amino acids. Here the CDR3 DNA is all that survives: 33 bases in frame from base 1. Every donor was a healthy Caucasian. The twin cohort comprised three pairs of female monozygotic twins, all aged about 18 to 30 years. RNA for TCR libraries was isolated from peripheral blood mononuclear cells. The receptor library was made with 5' RACE. Sequencing was carried out with an Illumina HiSeq 2000. Template switching introduced a universal primer binding site; the final cDNA contained a unique molecular identifier, enabling accurate counting of TCR cDNA molecules. Specific primers in the conserved constant-segment region were used to synthesize first-strand cDNA for TCR alpha and beta chains. To control for contamination, each cDNA library was double barcoded with a SMART-Mk sample barcode plus Illumina barcodes. TruSeq adapter sequences and Illumina sample barcodes were added in two successive PCR steps. The Illumina HiSeq platform was used with custom primers to sequence TCR alpha and beta cDNA libraries. The source study handled its data this way. Unique molecular identifiers were extracted from raw reads with MiGEC, and CDR3 positions were determined with MiXCR. For each individual, recombination models were inferred using an EM algorithm with the repgenHMM and IGoR tools. The tcR package in R was used for shared clonotype analysis, with sharing normalized by the product of cloneset sizes. To study raw recombination without the effects of thymic and clonal selection, out-of-frame nonproductive sequences were analyzed. TCRdb trimmed public reads at Q25 via fastp, called clones via MiXCR and kept in-frame beta chains. Entries that share a CDR3 protein sequence are merged under the most common genes and DNA. TCRdb's processing, not the authors' own work, is the source of the V and J calls. This sample is represented by about 700,000 distinct CDR3 sequences; approximately 9% of them were singletons. Of the sample, around 0.98% falls within the top ten clones.

This entry is derived from a study of identical twins (dated by TCRdb to between 2015 and 2016). General notes on the study: To test whether fetal clonotypes persist, this study deep-sequenced TCR alpha and beta repertoires from monozygotic twins, from unrelated adults of various ages, and from cord blood. To rule out contamination, the twin experiments were replicated at different times with different library preparation protocols. Points the paper makes about the study in general: Compared with coincidental sharing between unrelated individuals, out-of-frame TCR alpha sequences shared between twins showed an excess of sequences with low generation probability. In monozygotic twins, out-of-frame TCR alpha sharing was systematically underestimated by recombination models, although the models agreed with sharing between unrelated individuals. Conclusions relied on cross-sectional statistical analysis, since the same donors could not be followed over many years. Invariant T cells such as MAIT and iNKT could partly confound zero-insertion analyses, though diverse VJ usage argued against this for most clonotypes. Abundant cord blood beta clonotypes had fewer insertions, young adult naive repertoires showed a similar but weaker trend, and memory repertoires showed no such trend. The excess sharing between twins in beta out-of-frame sequences was weaker because fewer shared sequences reduced the signal-to-noise ratio.

The sample also formed part of further work on yellow fever vaccine responses in identical twins. As the second publication notes: The T cell response to vaccination in identical twins was reported by the authors to appear partly convergent and partly personalized. Focusing on identical twins, the study followed the T cell clones that responded to the vaccine, and did so with precision.

The receptor was derived from a woman younger than 30 in good health. Sequencing was performed on PBMCs. Recombination linked TRBV2 to TRBJ2-5, with no D gene named confidently. In nucleotides, the sequence is TGTGCCAGCAGTGAGTCGGCGGCCCAGTACTTC. Translated, it gives CASSESAAQYF.